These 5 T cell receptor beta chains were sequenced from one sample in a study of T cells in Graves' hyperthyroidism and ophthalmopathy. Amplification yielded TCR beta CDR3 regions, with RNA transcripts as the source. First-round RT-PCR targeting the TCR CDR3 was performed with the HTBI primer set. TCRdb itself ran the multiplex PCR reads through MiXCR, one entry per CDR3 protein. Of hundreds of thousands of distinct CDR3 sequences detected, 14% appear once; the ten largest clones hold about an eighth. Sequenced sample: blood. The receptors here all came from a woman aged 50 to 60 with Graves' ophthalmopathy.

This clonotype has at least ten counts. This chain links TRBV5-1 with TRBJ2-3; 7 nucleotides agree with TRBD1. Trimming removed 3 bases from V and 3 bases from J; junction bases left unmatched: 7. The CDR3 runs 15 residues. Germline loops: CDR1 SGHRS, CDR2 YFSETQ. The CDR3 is CASSWTGTGTDTQYF. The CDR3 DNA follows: TGCGCCAGCAGCTGGACAGGAACAGGGACAGATACGCAGTATTTT. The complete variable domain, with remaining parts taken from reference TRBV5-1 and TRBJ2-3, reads KAGVTQTPRYLIKTRGQQVTLSCSPISGHRSVSWYQQTPGQGLQFLFEYFSETQRNKGNFPGRFSGRQFSNSRSEMNVSTLELGDSALYLCASSWTGTGTDTQYFGPGTRLTVL.

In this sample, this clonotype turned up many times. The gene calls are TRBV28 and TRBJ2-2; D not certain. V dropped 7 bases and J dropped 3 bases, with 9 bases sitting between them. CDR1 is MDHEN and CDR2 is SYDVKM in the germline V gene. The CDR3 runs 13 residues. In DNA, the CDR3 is TGTGCCAGCATCCCTCTCCACACCGGGGAGCTGTTTTTT. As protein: CASIPLHTGELFF.

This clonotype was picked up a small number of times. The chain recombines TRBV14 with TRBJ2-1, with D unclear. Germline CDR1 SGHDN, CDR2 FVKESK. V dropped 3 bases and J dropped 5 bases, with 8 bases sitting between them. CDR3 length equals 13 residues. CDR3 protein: CASSHWYNNEQFF. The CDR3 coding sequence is TGTGCCAGCAGCCACTGGTACAACAATGAGCAGTTCTTC.

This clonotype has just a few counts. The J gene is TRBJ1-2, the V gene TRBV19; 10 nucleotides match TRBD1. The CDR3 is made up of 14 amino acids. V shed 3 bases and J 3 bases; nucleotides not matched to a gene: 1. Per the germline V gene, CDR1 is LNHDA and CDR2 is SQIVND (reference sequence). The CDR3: CASSIGTGDYGYTF. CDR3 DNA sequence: TGTGCCAGTAGTATTGGGACAGGGGACTATGGCTACACCTTC.

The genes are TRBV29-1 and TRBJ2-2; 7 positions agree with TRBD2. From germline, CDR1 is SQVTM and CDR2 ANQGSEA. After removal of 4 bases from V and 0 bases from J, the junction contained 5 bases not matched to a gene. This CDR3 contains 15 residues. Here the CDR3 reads CSVGGGNSNTGELFF. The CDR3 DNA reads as TGCAGCGTTGGGGGGGGAAACTCGAACACCGGGGAGCTGTTTTTT.